One sample yielded the 4 T cell receptor beta chains listed below, sequenced in a study of cytotoxic CD8 clonotypes in ibrutinib-treated CLL. Assay: immunoSEQ multiplex PCR; the TCRdb copy retains only in-frame clones and omits some. The sample contains almost 85,000 clones, about 86% of which appear only once. The material sequenced was PBMCs, taken before ibrutinib treatment. These receptors all come from a human donor with chronic lymphocytic leukemia.

The genes are TRBV7-2 and TRBJ2-7, with D possibly being TRBD2 (5 bases). The V end was cut by 1 base, the J end by 2 bases, with 12 bases between. Germline CDR1 and CDR2: SGHTA and FQGNSA. The CDR3 has 15 amino acids. CDR3: CASSLVGNGAYEQYF. The CDR3 nucleotides read TGTGCCAGCAGCTTAGTAGGAAACGGGGCCTACGAGCAGTACTTC.

This clone showed up just once. The chain uses TRBV14 and TRBJ1-5, with unresolved D. V was pared by 4 bases and J by 0 bases, with 22 bases between. The CDR3 is 19 amino acids. CDR1 is SGHDN and CDR2 is FVKESK in the germline V gene. The CDR3 loop reads CASSRIGGSVPNSNQPQHF. The CDR3 region has the DNA TGTGCCAGCAGCCGGATTGGAGGCAGCGTACCTAATAGCAATCAGCCCCAGCATTTT.

This chain connects TRBV7-3 to TRBJ2-2; D possibly uses TRBD1 or TRBD2 (5 bases each). Between the trimmed V and J ends, which lost 4 bases and 4 bases, there was a span of 25 bases. Germline V gene sequence: CDR1 SGHTA, CDR2 FQGTGA. CDR3 length equals 19 residues. This CDR3 reads CASSSRHPGTGFGTGELFF. Written as DNA, the CDR3 is TGTGCCAGCAGCTCCAGACACCCCGGGACGGGCTTTGGCACCGGGGAGCTGTTTTTT.

This clone was recorded only once. The gene calls are TRBV2 and TRBJ1-5; possible D gene TRBD1, 5 bases. Germline CDR1 reads SNHLY; CDR2 reads FYNNEI. Trimming pared 4 bases from V and 4 bases from J, leaving 11 bases between. This CDR3 has 14 amino acids. CDR3 sequence (DNA): TGTGCCAGCAGTGGGGGCCCGCGGAATCAGCCCCAGCATTTT. The encoded protein is CASSGGPRNQPQHF.